Below, 11 T cell receptor beta chains from the same sample are listed, as sequenced in a study of blood T cells in healthy people across ages. The second PCR ran about 6 to 12 cycles with a sample-barcoded 5' primer and J-beta primers. TCRdb fed the 5' RACE reads into MiXCR, producing one record per CDR3 protein. The profile shows 600,000 or so distinct CDR3 sequences, more than 20% of them singletons. The sequenced sample consisted of blood. These receptor sequences come from a man aged 65-85 years in good health.

This clonotype has more than one count but fewer than ten. V and J are TRBV5-1 and TRBJ2-3; D is perhaps TRBD2 (6 bases). Germline V CDR1 and CDR2: SGHRS, YFSETQ. The CDR3 extends over 15 amino acids. Trimming removed 3 bases from V and 0 bases from J, with 11 bases in between. The CDR3, as DNA: TGCGCCAGCAGCTCGGAGGGGAAAAGCACAGATACGCAGTATTTT. Translating gives CASSSEGKSTDTQYF.

With respect to this clonotype: It may be a read error: a sequence one base away is much more abundant. The gene calls are TRBV7-9 and TRBJ2-1; possibly TRBD1 for D (5 bases). There are 12 residues in the CDR3. Looked up from germline, CDR1 is SEHNR and CDR2 is FQNEAQ (reference sequence). The CDR3 nucleotides are TGTGCCAGCACGACAGTCAACAATGAGCAGCTCTTC. Translated, it gives CASTTVNNEQLF.

The genes are TRBV20-1 and TRBJ1-2; D uncertain. Germline values: CDR1 DFQATT, CDR2 SNEGSKA (reference sequence). The CDR3 length is 13 residues. The V gene lost 0 bases and the J gene lost 8 bases, with 13 bases spanning the gap. The CDR3 DNA sequence: TGCAGTGCTAGAGAAACCGGCCACGGAGGCTACACCTTC. Translated, it gives CSARETGHGGYTF.

The genes are TRBV4-3 and TRBJ2-1; 7 bases agree with TRBD2. The CDR3 is 17 residues long. In germline, CDR1 is LGHNA, CDR2 YSLEER. Germline trimming cut 4 bases from V and 0 bases from J; bases unmatched to any gene: 9. In DNA, the CDR3 is TGCGCCAGCAGCCCCTCTCTGGGCGGGAGCTCCTACAATGAGCAGTTCTTC. Translated: CASSPSLGGSSYNEQFF.

This clonotype was recorded many times. The chain employs TRBV27 and TRBJ2-6; D not resolved. The germline V gene has CDR1 MNHEY and CDR2 SMNVEV (reference sequence). The CDR3 spans 13 residues. V gave up 4 bases and J gave up 6 bases, with 7 bases separating them. For the CDR3, the DNA is TGTGCCAGCAGTTATGGTTTGGCCAACGTCCTGACTTTC. Protein: CASSYGLANVLTF.

In this sample, this clonotype turned up a few times. This rearrangement joins TRBV2 to TRBJ2-3; D is unclear. This CDR3 contains 12 residues. CDR1 and CDR2 (germline): SNHLY, FYNNEI. Trimming took off 4 bases at V and 5 bases at J, with 7 bases between the two ends. The CDR3 coding sequence is TGTGCCAGCAGTGTTGTAGAAGATACGCAGTATTTT. Translated: CASSVVEDTQYF.

This clonotype has only a few counts. The chain couples TRBV20-1 to TRBJ2-7; the match to TRBD1 covers 7 bases. CDR1 DFQATT and CDR2 SNEGSKA come from the germline V gene (reference sequence). Trimming at V came to 6 bases and at J to 4 bases, leaving 15 bases not matched to a gene. The CDR3 has 15 residues. CDR3 loop: CSAVQRYRGPYEQYF. The DNA for the CDR3 is TGCAGTGCGGTCCAGAGGTACAGGGGCCCTTACGAGCAGTACTTC.

V and J are TRBV7-6 and TRBJ2-5; 12 bases match TRBD2. The J segment lost 1 base and the V segment lost 5 bases, leaving 5 bases of the junction unmatched. From germline, CDR1 is SGHVS and CDR2 FNYEAQ. This CDR3 spans 16 amino acids. CDR3 in DNA: TGTGCCAGCAGCACTAGCGGGAGGTTCCCCCAAGAGACCCAGTACTTC. The encoded protein is CASSTSGRFPQETQYF. Supplemented by reference TRBV7-6 and TRBJ2-5, the full variable domain reads GAGVSQSPRYKVTKRGQDVALRCDPISGHVSLYWYRQALGQGPEFLTYFNYEAQQDKSGLPNDRFSAERPEGSISTLTIQRTEQRDSAMYRCASSTSGRFPQETQYFGPGTRLLVL.

The rearrangement uses TRBV7-4 and TRBJ1-5; TRBD1 agrees at 7 bases. CDR1 is SGHVT and CDR2 is SQSDAQ in the germline V gene. The CDR3 is 15 residues long. The ends lost 5 bases at V and 0 bases at J; junction bases unmatched: 4. The CDR3: CASSPRGISNQPQHF. The CDR3 DNA sequence: TGTGCCAGCAGCCCCAGGGGGATTAGCAATCAGCCCCAGCATTTT. Full variable domain (missing parts from reference TRBV7-4 and TRBJ1-5): GAGVSQSPRYKVAKRGRDVALRCDSISGHVTLYWYRQTLGQGSEVLTYSQSDAQRDKSGRPSGRFSAERPERSVSTLKIQRTEQGDSAVYLCASSPRGISNQPQHFGDGTRLSIL.

V is TRBV2 and J is TRBJ1-2; the D gene is possibly TRBD1 (6 bases). The CDR3 is made up of 13 amino acids. The ends were cut back, 3 bases at V and 2 bases at J, with 7 bases in the middle. Per the germline V gene, CDR1 is SNHLY and CDR2 is FYNNEI. The CDR3 DNA reads TGTGCCAGCAGTGACCAGGGGAACTATGGCTACACCTTC. It is translated as CASSDQGNYGYTF.

This chain joins TRBV5-4 and TRBJ2-5; 9 bases are a match to TRBD2. The tail of the sequence fits TRBJ2-1 better, so the J call may be wrong. Germline lookup yields CDR1 SGHNT and CDR2 YYREEE (reference sequence). The CDR3 sequence is 14 residues long. The CDR3 here is CASSLGLAVNEQFF. The CDR3 DNA reads TGTGCCAGCAGCTTGGGACTAGCGGTCAATGAGCAGTTCTTC.